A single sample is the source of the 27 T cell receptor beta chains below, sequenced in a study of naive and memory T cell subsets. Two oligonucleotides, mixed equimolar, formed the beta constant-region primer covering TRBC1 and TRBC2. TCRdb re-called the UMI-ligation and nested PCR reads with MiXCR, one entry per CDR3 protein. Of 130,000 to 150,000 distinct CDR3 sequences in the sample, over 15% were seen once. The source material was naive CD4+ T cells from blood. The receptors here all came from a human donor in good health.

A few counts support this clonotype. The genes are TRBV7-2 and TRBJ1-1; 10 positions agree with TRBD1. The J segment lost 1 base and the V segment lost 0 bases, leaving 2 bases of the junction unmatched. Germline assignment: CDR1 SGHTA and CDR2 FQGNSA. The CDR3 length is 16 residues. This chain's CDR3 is CASSLAGQGWNTEAFF. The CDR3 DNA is TGTGCCAGCAGCTTAGCGGGACAGGGGTGGAACACTGAAGCTTTCTTT.

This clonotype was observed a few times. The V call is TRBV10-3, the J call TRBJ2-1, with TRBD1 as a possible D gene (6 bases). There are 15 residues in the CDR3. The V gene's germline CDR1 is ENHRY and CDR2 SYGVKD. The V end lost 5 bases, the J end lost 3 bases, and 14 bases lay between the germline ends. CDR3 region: CAISQTGDIYNEQFF. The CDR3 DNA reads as TGTGCCATCAGTCAGACAGGAGACATCTACAATGAGCAGTTCTTC.

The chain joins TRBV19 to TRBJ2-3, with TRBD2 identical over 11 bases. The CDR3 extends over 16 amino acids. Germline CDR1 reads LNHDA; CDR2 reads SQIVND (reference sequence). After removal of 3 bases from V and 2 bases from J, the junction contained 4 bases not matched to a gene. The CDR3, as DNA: TGTGCCAGTAGTATGCTGGGACTAGCGGTCACAGATACGCAGTATTTT. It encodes CASSMLGLAVTDTQYF.

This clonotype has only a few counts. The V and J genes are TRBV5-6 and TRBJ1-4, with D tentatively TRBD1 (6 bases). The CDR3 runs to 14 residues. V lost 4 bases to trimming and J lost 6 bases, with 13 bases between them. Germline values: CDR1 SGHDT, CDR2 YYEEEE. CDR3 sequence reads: CASSRAGADEKLFF. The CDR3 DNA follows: TGTGCCAGCAGCCGCGCGGGGGCTGATGAAAAACTGTTTTTT.

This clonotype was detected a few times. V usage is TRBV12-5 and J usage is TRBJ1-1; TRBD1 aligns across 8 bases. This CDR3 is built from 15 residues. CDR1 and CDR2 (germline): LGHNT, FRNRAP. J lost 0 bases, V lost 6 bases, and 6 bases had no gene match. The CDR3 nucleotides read TGTGCTAGTGGCCCACAGGGGGGGATGAACACTGAAGCTTTCTTT. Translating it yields CASGPQGGMNTEAFF.

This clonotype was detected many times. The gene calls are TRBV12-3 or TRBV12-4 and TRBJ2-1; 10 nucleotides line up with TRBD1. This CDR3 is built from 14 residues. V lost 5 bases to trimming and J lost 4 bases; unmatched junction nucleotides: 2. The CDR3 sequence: CASSRDRGYNEQFF. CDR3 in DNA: TGTGCCAGCAGTAGGGACAGGGGATACAATGAGCAGTTCTTC.

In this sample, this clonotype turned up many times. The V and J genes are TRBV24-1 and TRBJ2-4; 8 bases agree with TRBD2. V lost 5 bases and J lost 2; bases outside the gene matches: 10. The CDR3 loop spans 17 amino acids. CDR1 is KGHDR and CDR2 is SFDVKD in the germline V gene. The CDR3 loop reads CATSVGGREVTKNIQYF. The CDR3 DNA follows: TGTGCCACCAGTGTTGGGGGGCGGGAGGTAACCAAAAACATTCAGTACTTC.

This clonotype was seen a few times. CDR3 region: CAIRGQDTEAFF. The CDR3 bases are TGTGCCATCAGAGGACAAGACACTGAAGCTTTCTTT. The chain combines TRBV10-3 with TRBJ1-1, with D possibly matching TRBD1 (5 bases). From germline, CDR1 is ENHRY and CDR2 SYGVKD. The CDR3 is made up of 12 amino acids. The ends were cut back, 6 bases at V and 3 bases at J, with 8 bases in the middle.

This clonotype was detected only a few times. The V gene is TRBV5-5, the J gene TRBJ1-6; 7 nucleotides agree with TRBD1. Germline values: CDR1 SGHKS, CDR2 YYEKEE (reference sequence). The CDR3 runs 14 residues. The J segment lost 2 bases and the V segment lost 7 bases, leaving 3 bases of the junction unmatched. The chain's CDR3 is CASVTGAYNSPLHF. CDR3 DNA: TGTGCCAGCGTCACAGGGGCCTATAATTCACCCCTCCACTTT.

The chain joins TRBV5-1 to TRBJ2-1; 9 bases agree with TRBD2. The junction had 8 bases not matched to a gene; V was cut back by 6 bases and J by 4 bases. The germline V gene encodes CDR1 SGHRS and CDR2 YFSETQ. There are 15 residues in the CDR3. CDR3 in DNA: TGCGCCAGCACCCTAGCGGGACCTACTTACAATGAGCAGTTCTTC. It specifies CASTLAGPTYNEQFF.

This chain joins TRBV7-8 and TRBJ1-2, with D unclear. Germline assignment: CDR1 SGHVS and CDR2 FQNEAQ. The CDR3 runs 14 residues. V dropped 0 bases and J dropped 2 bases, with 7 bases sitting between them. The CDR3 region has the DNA TGTGCCAGCAGCTTAGCTGGTAGAAACTATGGCTACACCTTC. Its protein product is CASSLAGRNYGYTF.

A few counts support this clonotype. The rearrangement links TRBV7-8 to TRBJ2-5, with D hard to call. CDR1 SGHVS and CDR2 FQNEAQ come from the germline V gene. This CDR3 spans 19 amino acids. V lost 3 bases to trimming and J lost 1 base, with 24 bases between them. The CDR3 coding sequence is TGTGCCAGCAGCTTTTATCAGGACCTCTACCTCAAGTTCCAAGAGACCCAGTACTTC. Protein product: CASSFYQDLYLKFQETQYF.

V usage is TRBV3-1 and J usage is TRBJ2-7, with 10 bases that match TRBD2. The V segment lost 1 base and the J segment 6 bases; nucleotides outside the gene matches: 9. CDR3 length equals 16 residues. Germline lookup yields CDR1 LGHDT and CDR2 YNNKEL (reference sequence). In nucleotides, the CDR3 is TGTGCCAGCAGCCAAGGAGGTGGCCTAGCGGGAGTCGAGCAGTACTTC. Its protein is CASSQGGGLAGVEQYF.

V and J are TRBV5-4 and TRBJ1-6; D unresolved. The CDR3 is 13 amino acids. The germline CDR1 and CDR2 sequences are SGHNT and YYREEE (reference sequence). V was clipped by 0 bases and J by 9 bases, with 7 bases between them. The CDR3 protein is CASSLASISPLHF. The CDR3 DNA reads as TGTGCCAGCAGCTTGGCCAGTATTTCACCCCTCCACTTT.

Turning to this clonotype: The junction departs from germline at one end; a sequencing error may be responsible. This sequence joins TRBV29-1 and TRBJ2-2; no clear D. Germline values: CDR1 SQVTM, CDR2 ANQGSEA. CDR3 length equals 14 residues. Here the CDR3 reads CSAEDSHITGELFF. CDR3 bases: TGCAGCGCTGAAGACTCCCACATAACCGGGGAGCTGTTTTTT.

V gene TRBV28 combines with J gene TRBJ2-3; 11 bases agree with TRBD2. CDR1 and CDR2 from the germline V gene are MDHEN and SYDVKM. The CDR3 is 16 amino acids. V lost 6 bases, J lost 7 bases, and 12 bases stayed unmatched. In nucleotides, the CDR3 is TGTGCCAGCAGCCTGGGGACTAGCGGTCCTCCGCATACGCAGTATTTT. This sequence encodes CASSLGTSGPPHTQYF.

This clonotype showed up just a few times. The CDR3: CASSARGLAGPTDTQYF. CDR3 DNA: TGTGCCAGCTCAGCAAGGGGACTAGCGGGACCAACGGATACGCAGTATTTT. This sequence joins TRBV18 and TRBJ2-3, with 13 bases that match TRBD2. Germline lookup yields CDR1 KGHSH and CDR2 LQKENI. The CDR3 spans 17 residues. Trimming removed 5 bases from V and 6 bases from J; junction bases left unmatched: 11.

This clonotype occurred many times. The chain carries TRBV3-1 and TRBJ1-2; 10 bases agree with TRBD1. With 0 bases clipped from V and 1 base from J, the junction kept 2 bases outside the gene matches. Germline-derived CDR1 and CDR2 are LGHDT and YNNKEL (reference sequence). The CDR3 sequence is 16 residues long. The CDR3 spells CASSQDWDRGNYGYTF. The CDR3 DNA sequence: TGTGCCAGCAGCCAAGACTGGGACAGGGGTAACTATGGCTACACCTTC.

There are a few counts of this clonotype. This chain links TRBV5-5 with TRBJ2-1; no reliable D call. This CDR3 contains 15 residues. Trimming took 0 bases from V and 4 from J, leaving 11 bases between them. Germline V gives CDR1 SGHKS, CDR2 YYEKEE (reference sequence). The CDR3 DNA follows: TGTGCCAGCAGCTTGGAATTACGAGGATACAATGAGCAGTTCTTC. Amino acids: CASSLELRGYNEQFF.

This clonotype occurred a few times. The CDR3 DNA sequence: TGCGCCAGCAGCTTGGGTGGGGCCTTACAGGGTCCAGAGACCCAGTACTTC. Translation gives CASSLGGALQGPETQYF. The chain recombines TRBV5-1 with TRBJ2-5; weak D call: TRBD1 (6 bases). Per germline, CDR1 SGHRS and CDR2 YFSETQ. The V gene lost 0 bases and the J gene lost 4 bases, with 19 bases spanning the gap. CDR3 length: 17 residues.

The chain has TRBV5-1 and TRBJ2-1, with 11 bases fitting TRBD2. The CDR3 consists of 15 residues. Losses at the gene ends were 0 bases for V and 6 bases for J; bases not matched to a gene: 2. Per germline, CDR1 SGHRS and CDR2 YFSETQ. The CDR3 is CASSLEGLAVNEQFF. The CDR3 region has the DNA TGCGCCAGCAGCTTGGAGGGACTAGCGGTCAATGAGCAGTTCTTC.

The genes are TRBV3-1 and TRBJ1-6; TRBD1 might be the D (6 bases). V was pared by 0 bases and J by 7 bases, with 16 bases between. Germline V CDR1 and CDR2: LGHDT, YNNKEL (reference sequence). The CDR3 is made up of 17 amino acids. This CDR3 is CASSQESWGADNSPLHF. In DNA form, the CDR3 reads TGTGCCAGCAGCCAAGAAAGTTGGGGGGCTGACAATTCACCCCTCCACTTT.

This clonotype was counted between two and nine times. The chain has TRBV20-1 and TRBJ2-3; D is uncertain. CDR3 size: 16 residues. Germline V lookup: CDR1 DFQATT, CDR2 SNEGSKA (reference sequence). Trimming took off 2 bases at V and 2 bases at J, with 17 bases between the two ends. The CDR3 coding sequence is TGCAGTGCTAGACAATTTGAGGTTTTCCACACAGATACGCAGTATTTT. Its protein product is CSARQFEVFHTDTQYF.

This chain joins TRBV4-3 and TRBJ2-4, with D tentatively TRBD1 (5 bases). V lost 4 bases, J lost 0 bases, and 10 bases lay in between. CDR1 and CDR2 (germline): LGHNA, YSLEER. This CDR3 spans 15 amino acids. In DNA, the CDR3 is TGCGCCAGCAGCCTAACGACAGTAGCCAAAAACATTCAGTACTTC. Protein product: CASSLTTVAKNIQYF.

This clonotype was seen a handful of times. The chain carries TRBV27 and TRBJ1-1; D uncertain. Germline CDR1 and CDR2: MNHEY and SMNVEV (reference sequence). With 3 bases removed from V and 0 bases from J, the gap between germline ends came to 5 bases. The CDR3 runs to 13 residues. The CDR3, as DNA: TGTGCCAGCAGTTTCAATCTGAACACTGAAGCTTTCTTT. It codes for CASSFNLNTEAFF.

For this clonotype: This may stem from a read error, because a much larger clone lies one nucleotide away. The CDR3 nucleotides are TGCAGTGTTCCCTTACTTCTGCGGGAGGTACGGGGAGAGACCCAGTACTTC. Translated, it gives CSVPLLLREVRGETQYF. The chain carries TRBV20-1 and TRBJ2-5, with TRBD2 matching over 8 bases. CDR3 size: 17 residues. Germline CDR1 reads DFQATT; CDR2 reads SNEGSKA (reference sequence). With V trimmed by 7 bases and J by 4 bases, 20 bases remained unmatched.

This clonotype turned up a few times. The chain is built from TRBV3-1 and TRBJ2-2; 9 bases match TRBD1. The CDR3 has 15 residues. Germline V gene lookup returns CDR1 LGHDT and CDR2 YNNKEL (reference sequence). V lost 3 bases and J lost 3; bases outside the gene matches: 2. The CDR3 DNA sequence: TGTGCCAGCAGCCATCGGACAGGGGACACCGGGGAGCTGTTTTTT. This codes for CASSHRTGDTGELFF.